Below, one T cell receptor (beta chain) is given with its context. The antigen remains undetermined. The length of the CDR3 is 14 residues. CDR1 is LNHDA, CDR2 SQIVND, per germline (reference sequence). V dropped 5 bases and J dropped 3; count of bases not matched to a gene: 5. The naive CD8 fraction comprised CD45RO-negative cells positively selected for CCR7 and excluded terminally differentiated effector memory CD45RA+ cells. This record belongs to a study of shared clonotypes between healthy human individuals. Points from the study as a whole: Clonotype sharing among the donors was expected to vary with sequencing depth. Naive subsets typically showed greater estimated richness than memory subsets.

Using immunoSEQ multiplex PCR, the repertoire was profiled, and TCRdb retains in-frame clones only, with some absent. The data hold around 1,900,000 clones, with roughly 95% observed a single time. The origin of this receptor is a man aged 18 to 35 in good health. Some clones in this sample may be carry-over from other donors' samples. Specimen: naive CD8+ T cells from PBMCs. This chain joins TRBV19 and TRBJ2-7, with 9 bases lining up with TRBD2. CDR3 amino acids: CASSQTSGDYEQYF. The CDR3 nucleotides read TGTGCCAGTAGTCAGACTAGCGGCGACTACGAGCAGTACTTC.